This T cell receptor (beta chain) was observed in a study of T cell changes during pregnancy in multiple sclerosis. The V and J ends lost 7 bases and 0 bases, in that order; junction bases with no gene match: 4. CDR3 length equals 14 residues. Germline V lookup: CDR1 MNHEY, CDR2 SMNVEV (reference sequence). Only in-frame clones appear in the TCRdb table, and some are missing; sequencing was by immunoSEQ multiplex PCR. The profile shows around 36,000 clones, roughly nine tenths of them singletons. J is TRBJ2-7 and V is TRBV27, with 9 bases matching TRBD2. The sequence was collected from a female donor with multiple sclerosis, enrolled in a pregnancy study. The sequences come from CD8+ T cells from peripheral blood mononuclear cells, collected in the first trimester of pregnancy. CDR3 coding DNA: TGTGCCAGCAAGAGCGGGGGGAACTCCTACGAGCAGTACTTC. Residues: CASKSGGNSYEQYF.